Sequencing of this T cell receptor beta chain was carried out in a study of T-cell memory formation after mild COVID-19. Study in general: Among the donors, TCR clusters were largely specific to each donor. Points from the study as a whole: Contracting CD4+ clones sat mainly in CM and EM; CD8+ in EMRA. CD4+ bias marked clones expanding day 15 to 37, unlike balanced contracting clones.

Constant-segment primers were used for 5'RACE, and the resulting TCR alpha and TCR beta cDNA libraries carried sample barcodes and UMIs. TCRdb re-derived calls from the 5' RACE reads in MiXCR, one entry per CDR3 protein. Among hundreds of thousands of distinct CDR3 sequences, around 13% were seen once, and the ten largest hold about a fifth. The CDR3 totals 15 residues. Germline V gene data show CDR1 as LNHNV and CDR2 as YYDKDF (reference sequence). Trimming removed 0 bases from V and 7 bases from J, with 15 bases in between. Of note for this clonotype: Its cognate antigen is unknown.

The chain couples TRBV15 to TRBJ2-5; the D call may be TRBD1 or TRBD2 (5 bases each). The material sequenced was PBMCs or a T cell subset sorted from them (not recorded which). This sequence originates from a man younger than 35 who had mild COVID-19 (a few samples of this study predate the infection). Cell type and time point are not known. The CDR3 sequence is CATSREGRQGGTQYF. The CDR3, as DNA: TGTGCCACCAGCAGAGAGGGACGGCAGGGCGGGACCCAGTACTTC.